A selection of T cell receptor beta chains follows, all from one sample in a study of blood T cell repertoires in COVID-19. Sequencing was performed with immunoSEQ multiplex PCR; in TCRdb, only in-frame clones are kept and a portion is missing. This table holds under 150,000 clones, roughly 80% found once. The sequencing input was peripheral blood. Every receptor here comes from a man aged 45 to 65 with acute or convalescent COVID-19. The CDR3 runs from the conserved cysteine through the conserved F or W. Each record gives: J gene, D gene, clone size, V gene, CDR3 DNA, CDR3 protein. D genes are given only for firm matches. Expanded clones are given a class, and other clones once, few, many or no size at all.

TRBJ1-1 TRBD1 - TRBV19 TGTGCCAGTAGTCCGTGGACAGGGCGGAGGGCTGAAGCTTTCTTT CASSPWTGRRAEAFF
TRBJ2-1 - once TRBV6-6 TGTGCCAGCAGTTCACAGGGTTGGAATGAGCAGTTCTTC CASSSQGWNEQFF
TRBJ1-5 TRBD1 - TRBV19 TGTGCCAGTAGTACCACAGGGGGCGGACAGCCCCAGCATTTT CASSTTGGGQPQHF
TRBJ1-2 - - TRBV29-1 TGCAGCGTTGAATGGGGGGTCTATGGCTACACCTTC CSVEWGVYGYTF
TRBJ2-2 - once TRBV2 TGTGCCAGCAGTGCTAGCACCGGGGAGCTGTTTTTT CASSASTGELFF
TRBJ1-2 TRBD1 - TRBV28 TGTGCCAGCAGTCCCCAGACCGACAGGGCTAGTGGCTACACCTTC CASSPQTDRASGYTF
TRBJ1-1 TRBD1 - TRBV27 TGTGCCAGCAGCACCAGGGGGGAGAACACTGAAGCTTTCTTT CASSTRGENTEAFF
TRBJ1-2 - - TRBV6-5 TGTGCCAGCTGGCCCTACTCTCCCCGCGGCGGCTACACCTTC CASWPYSPRGGYTF
TRBJ2-3 TRBD2 - TRBV6-1 TGTGCCAGCAGGGAAGCGGGGCGAAGCACAGATACGCAGTATTTT CASREAGRSTDTQYF
TRBJ1-4 - once TRBV28 TGTGCCAGCAGTTTGAGGGTGGGCTTGTATGAAAAACTGTTTTTT CASSLRVGLYEKLFF
TRBJ2-1 - - TRBV6-4 TGTGCCAGCAGTGACAGCTACCCCTCGGACAATGAGCAGTTCTTC CASSDSYPSDNEQFF
TRBJ2-2 TRBD1 - TRBV24-1 TGTGCCACCAGTGATAACAGGGGTCGCACCGGGGAGCTGTTTTTT CATSDNRGRTGELFF
TRBJ1-4 - - TRBV6-5 TGTGCCAGCGCGAACGAAAAACTGTTTTTT CASANEKLFF
TRBJ2-5 - - TRBV2 TGTGCCAGCAGTGAAAGGGGAAGGGAGACCCAGTACTTC CASSERGRETQYF
TRBJ2-3 - - TRBV28 TGTGCCAGCAGTTTATCCCCGGGGTTTGCAGATACGCAGTATTTT CASSLSPGFADTQYF
TRBJ2-7 - - TRBV28 TGTGCCAGCTGTTCACCGGGACACCTAACCTACGAGCAGTACTTC CASCSPGHLTYEQYF
TRBJ2-5 - once TRBV5-1 TGCGCCAGCAGGCAGGTCATGGGCCGAGAGACCCAGTACTTC CASRQVMGRETQYF
TRBJ1-2 - - TRBV3-1/TRBV3-2 TGTGCCAGCAGCCAAGTAGGGGTAGGCTACACCTTC CASSQVGVGYTF
TRBJ2-5 - once TRBV3-1/TRBV3-2 TGTGCCAGCAGCCAAGCGTCAGGGTACCAAGAGACCCAGTACTTC CASSQASGYQETQYF
TRBJ2-1 TRBD1 - TRBV15 TGTGCCACCAGCGTACGTACAGGGGTGAGGAATGAGCAGTTCTTC CATSVRTGVRNEQFF
TRBJ2-7 TRBD2 - TRBV28 TGTGCCAGCAGTCCCGCCCGACTAGCCCGATCCTACGAGCAGTACTTC CASSPARLARSYEQYF
TRBJ1-1 TRBD1 few TRBV29-1 TGCAGCGCTAAACCCGGGACAGGGAACACTGAAGCTTTCTTT CSAKPGTGNTEAFF
TRBJ2-7 - - TRBV10-1 TGCGCCAGCAGTGAGTCGACCGGGGGCGAGCAGTACTTC CASSESTGGEQYF
TRBJ1-1 TRBD1 - TRBV2 TGTGCCAGCATTCCAGACAGGGTAGGGACTGAAGCTTTCTTT CASIPDRVGTEAFF
TRBJ1-5 - - TRBV29-1 TGCAGCGTTGAGGGGCAGGGAGGTCAGCCCCAGCATTTT CSVEGQGGQPQHF
TRBJ1-2 TRBD1 - TRBV6-1 TGTGCCAGCAGTGAACTCAGGGGGGCCAACTATGGCTACACCTTC CASSELRGANYGYTF
TRBJ2-7 - once TRBV15 TGTGCCACCAGCAGAGAGGGCTCCTCCTACGAGCAGTACTTC CATSREGSSYEQYF
TRBJ1-1 - once TRBV7-9 TGTGCCAGCAGCCTATCGGGGGTGGGCACTGAAGCTTTCTTT CASSLSGVGTEAFF
TRBJ1-1 - once TRBV21-1 TGTGCCAGCAGCGCACCGGGACAGGGGAGGACTGAAGCTTTCTTT CASSAPGQGRTEAFF
TRBJ2-3 TRBD2 - TRBV2 TGTGCCAGCAGTGATATGGGACTAGCGGGGCCAGATACGCAGTATTTT CASSDMGLAGPDTQYF
TRBJ1-5 - - TRBV19 TGTGCCAGTAGTACTGGACACCCTAGCAATCAGCCCCAGCATTTT CASSTGHPSNQPQHF
TRBJ2-3 - - TRBV7-2 TGTGCCAGCAGCTCGAGGGCTCGACAGGCTTCAGATACGCAGTATTTT CASSSRARQASDTQYF
TRBJ1-2 TRBD1 - TRBV30 TGTGCCTGGAGCGTACAGGGGGCGCGTGTTAACTATGGCTACACCTTC CAWSVQGARVNYGYTF
TRBJ1-6 - - TRBV7-2 TGTGCCAGCAGCGACAGGACCGGGGCCTATTCACCCCTCCACTTT CASSDRTGAYSPLHF
TRBJ1-1 - - TRBV5-1 TGCGCCAGCAGCTTGCAGGGTAACACTGAAGCTTTCTTT CASSLQGNTEAFF
TRBJ1-2 - - TRBV5-1 TGCGCCAGCAGCTGGGGAAGGAGGGCAGTTTATGGCTACACCTTC CASSWGRRAVYGYTF
TRBJ2-3 - - TRBV2 TGTGCCAGCACCAGGGAAAGGTTCACAGATACGCAGTATTTT CASTRERFTDTQYF
TRBJ1-5 - - TRBV30 TGTGCCTGGAGCGCCGGAGGGAATCAGCCCCAGCATTTT CAWSAGGNQPQHF
TRBJ1-3 TRBD1 few TRBV30 TGTGCCGGGACCCGGACAGGGAATGGAAACACCATATATTTT CAGTRTGNGNTIYF
TRBJ1-1 - - TRBV3-1/TRBV3-2 TGTGCCAGCAGCCAAGGAACGAGGAACACTGAAGCTTTCTTT CASSQGTRNTEAFF
TRBJ1-1 - few TRBV3-1/TRBV3-2 TGTGCCAGCAGCCTCATCGGTGGGGGGAGGGACACTGAAGCTTTCTTT CASSLIGGGRDTEAFF
TRBJ2-2 TRBD2 - TRBV14 TGTGCCAGCAGCGAGGGACTAGGTTTGGGGGACACCGGGGAGCTGTTTTTT CASSEGLGLGDTGELFF
TRBJ1-5 TRBD1 - TRBV7-9 TGTGCCAGCAGCCAAGACAGGGGATCAAGCAATCAGCCCCAGCATTTT CASSQDRGSSNQPQHF
TRBJ2-1 TRBD1 - TRBV2 TGTGCCAGCACCAGGGGGCAAGGGAGCTACAATGAGCAGTTCTTC CASTRGQGSYNEQFF
TRBJ2-2 TRBD1 - TRBV24-1 TGTGCCACCAGAGGGACAGGGGACACCGGGGAGCTGTTTTTT CATRGTGDTGELFF
TRBJ2-3 TRBD1 - TRBV6-5 TGTGCCAGCAGTAGGACAGGGTTTCCAGATACGCAGTATTTT CASSRTGFPDTQYF
TRBJ2-2 TRBD2 - TRBV2 TGTGCCAGCAGCTGGACTAGCGGGGCCACCGGGGAGCTGTTTTTT CASSWTSGATGELFF
TRBJ1-1 - - TRBV28 TGTGCCAGCAGTTTGGGCAGCCGATACACTGAAGCTTTCTTT CASSLGSRYTEAFF
TRBJ2-2 - few TRBV6-1 TGTGCCAGCAGTGCCGCGGGGCCCCAGGGCGGGGAGCTGTTTTTT CASSAAGPQGGELFF
TRBJ1-2 TRBD1 - TRBV19 TGTGCCAGTAGTATAGGAACAGGGGGCGACTATGGCTACACCTTC CASSIGTGGDYGYTF
TRBJ1-1 TRBD1 few TRBV5-1 TGCGCCAGCAGCGGGGGACAGGGAAGTGGGAACACTGAAGCTTTCTTT CASSGGQGSGNTEAFF
TRBJ1-6 - - TRBV2 TGTGCCAGCAGGGGAGTCGGGCATTCACCCCTCCACTTT CASRGVGHSPLHF
TRBJ1-1 - - TRBV10-3 TGTGCCATCGGGAGGAACACTGAAGCTTTCTTT CAIGRNTEAFF
TRBJ1-1 TRBD1 once TRBV6-2/TRBV6-3 TGTGCCAGCAGCCTAAGGACAGGGGCATCGGAAGCTTTCTTT CASSLRTGASEAFF
TRBJ1-5 - - TRBV28 TGTGCCAGCAGTTTATTCTCCTCCAATCAGCCCCAGCATTTT CASSLFSSNQPQHF
TRBJ1-4 TRBD1 - TRBV7-6 TGTGCCAGCAGCCCAGGACAGGCCCTTAATGAAAAACTGTTTTTT CASSPGQALNEKLFF
TRBJ2-1 - - TRBV6-2/TRBV6-3 TGTGCCAGCAGTAAATATAGCGGAAGCTCCTACAATGAGCAGTTCTTC CASSKYSGSSYNEQFF
TRBJ2-6 TRBD1 - TRBV7-3 TGTGCCAGCAGCTTCGCGGGACAGGCGAGCTCTGGGGCCAACGTCCTGACTTTC CASSFAGQASSGANVLTF
TRBJ2-2 TRBD1 - TRBV2 TGTGCCAGCGGAAAGACAGGGGGCGGGAACACCGGGGAGCTGTTTTTT CASGKTGGGNTGELFF
TRBJ2-5 - - TRBV28 TGTGCCAGCACAGGCCTAGCAAGGGAGACCCAGTACTTC CASTGLARETQYF